Listed below are T cell receptor beta chains from one sample, sequenced in a study of shared clonotypes between healthy human individuals. Method: immunoSEQ multiplex PCR; TCRdb's copy keeps in-frame clones and lacks some. Here the sample spans about a million clones, 70% to 85% being singletons. The sample comprised memory CD4+ T cells from PBMCs. Receptors originate from a man younger than 30 in good health. Some clones in this sample may be carry-over from other donors' samples. CDR3s include the opening cysteine and the closing phenylalanine or tryptophan. A D gene is named only where the DNA matches it firmly. Not all rows give a size; the values are once, few, many and, for expanded clones, a class.

J gene: TRBJ2-1
CDR3 length: 11
clone size: -
V gene: TRBV27
D gene: -
CDR3 protein: CASWRGREQFF
CDR3 DNA: TGTGCCAGCTGGAGGGGGCGGGAGCAGTTCTTC

J gene: TRBJ2-5
CDR3 length: 16
clone size: -
V gene: TRBV11-1
D gene: TRBD2
CDR3 protein: CASSSGLAGVQETQYF
CDR3 DNA: TGTGCCAGCAGCTCGGGACTAGCGGGAGTCCAAGAGACCCAGTACTTC

J gene: TRBJ2-3
CDR3 length: 15
clone size: -
V gene: TRBV7-2
D gene: -
CDR3 protein: CASSLAGGRTDTQYF
CDR3 DNA: TGTGCCAGCAGCTTAGCGGGAGGCCGCACAGATACGCAGTATTTT

J gene: TRBJ2-1
CDR3 length: 14
clone size: -
V gene: TRBV30
D gene: TRBD2
CDR3 protein: CAWEISGSGNEQFF
CDR3 DNA: TGTGCCTGGGAGATTAGCGGGAGCGGCAATGAGCAGTTCTTC

J gene: TRBJ2-7
CDR3 length: 15
clone size: few
V gene: TRBV27
D gene: -
CDR3 protein: CASSLSGGPGYEQYF
CDR3 DNA: TGTGCCAGCAGTTTATCGGGGGGGCCCGGCTACGAGCAGTACTTC

J gene: TRBJ2-6
CDR3 length: 16
clone size: -
V gene: TRBV5-1
D gene: -
CDR3 protein: CASQPQATSGANVLTF
CDR3 DNA: TGCGCCAGTCAGCCACAGGCGACCTCTGGGGCCAACGTCCTGACTTTC

J gene: TRBJ2-1
CDR3 length: 13
clone size: -
V gene: TRBV10-3
D gene: TRBD1
CDR3 protein: CAIRGDRDWEQFF
CDR3 DNA: TGTGCCATCAGGGGTGACAGGGATTGGGAGCAGTTCTTC

J gene: TRBJ2-4
CDR3 length: 15
clone size: -
V gene: TRBV5-6
D gene: -
CDR3 protein: CASSYGGQTKNIQYF
CDR3 DNA: TGTGCCAGCTCCTATGGAGGGCAGACCAAAAACATTCAGTACTTC

J gene: TRBJ1-4
CDR3 length: 12
clone size: -
V gene: TRBV19
D gene: -
CDR3 protein: CASGGRGGKLFF
CDR3 DNA: TGTGCCAGTGGGGGCAGGGGCGGAAAACTGTTTTTT

J gene: TRBJ2-2
CDR3 length: 15
clone size: -
V gene: TRBV19
D gene: -
CDR3 protein: CASSISPGVAGELFF
CDR3 DNA: TGTGCCAGTAGTATTAGTCCGGGGGTCGCCGGGGAGCTGTTTTTT

J gene: TRBJ2-7
CDR3 length: 12
clone size: -
V gene: TRBV30
D gene: -
CDR3 protein: CAWSTQGYEQYF
CDR3 DNA: TGTGCCTGGAGTACGCAGGGGTACGAGCAGTACTTC

J gene: TRBJ2-1
CDR3 length: 15
clone size: -
V gene: TRBV28
D gene: TRBD2
CDR3 protein: CASRGLGLASREQFF
CDR3 DNA: TGTGCCAGCAGGGGCCTGGGACTAGCGTCCCGTGAGCAGTTCTTC

J gene: TRBJ2-2
CDR3 length: 16
clone size: -
V gene: TRBV18
D gene: -
CDR3 protein: CASSPPRAANTGELFF
CDR3 DNA: TGTGCCAGCTCACCACCGCGGGCTGCGAACACCGGGGAGCTGTTTTTT

J gene: TRBJ1-1
CDR3 length: 15
clone size: -
V gene: TRBV2
D gene: TRBD1
CDR3 protein: CASSVSGGGNTEAFF
CDR3 DNA: TGTGCCAGCAGTGTTTCAGGGGGGGGCAATACTGAAGCTTTCTTT

J gene: TRBJ2-2
CDR3 length: 15
clone size: -
V gene: TRBV18
D gene: TRBD1
CDR3 protein: CASSRRDSDTGELFF
CDR3 DNA: TGTGCCAGCTCACGCCGGGACAGTGACACCGGGGAGCTGTTTTTT

J gene: TRBJ1-2
CDR3 length: 15
clone size: -
V gene: TRBV10-3
D gene: -
CDR3 protein: CAISEVRGMFYGYTF
CDR3 DNA: TGTGCCATCAGTGAGGTCCGGGGGATGTTCTATGGCTACACCTTC

J gene: TRBJ1-3
CDR3 length: 17
clone size: few
V gene: TRBV7-8
D gene: -
CDR3 protein: CASSLGWGADSGNTIYF
CDR3 DNA: TGTGCCAGCAGCTTAGGCTGGGGGGCTGACTCTGGAAACACCATATATTTT

J gene: TRBJ1-1
CDR3 length: 13
clone size: -
V gene: TRBV6-6
D gene: -
CDR3 protein: CASSYSGGPEAFF
CDR3 DNA: TGTGCCAGCAGTTACTCGGGGGGTCCTGAAGCTTTCTTT

J gene: TRBJ2-3
CDR3 length: 15
clone size: -
V gene: TRBV29-1
D gene: -
CDR3 protein: CSVDAVLGSTDTQYF
CDR3 DNA: TGCAGCGTTGACGCAGTTCTTGGGAGCACAGATACGCAGTATTTT

J gene: TRBJ2-3
CDR3 length: 17
clone size: -
V gene: TRBV7-2
D gene: TRBD2
CDR3 protein: CASSLVASGNPTDTQYF
CDR3 DNA: TGTGCCAGCAGCTTAGTGGCTAGCGGGAACCCTACAGATACGCAGTATTTT

J gene: TRBJ2-3
CDR3 length: 12
clone size: -
V gene: TRBV11-2
D gene: TRBD2
CDR3 protein: CASSSGSGAQYF
CDR3 DNA: TGTGCCAGCAGCTCTGGGAGCGGGGCGCAGTATTTT

J gene: TRBJ2-3
CDR3 length: 15
clone size: -
V gene: TRBV28
D gene: -
CDR3 protein: CASSLGRTVTDTQYF
CDR3 DNA: TGTGCCAGCAGTTTAGGGAGGACAGTTACAGATACGCAGTATTTT

J gene: TRBJ2-7
CDR3 length: 15
clone size: -
V gene: TRBV4-2
D gene: TRBD1
CDR3 protein: CASSLRDRAAYEQYF
CDR3 DNA: TGTGCCAGCAGCCTCCGGGACAGGGCTGCCTACGAGCAGTACTTC

J gene: TRBJ2-5
CDR3 length: 16
clone size: -
V gene: TRBV28
D gene: -
CDR3 protein: CASSPRLGSVRETQYF
CDR3 DNA: TGTGCCAGCAGCCCTCGACTAGGGTCGGTCCGAGAGACCCAGTACTTC

J gene: TRBJ2-7
CDR3 length: 14
clone size: -
V gene: TRBV14
D gene: -
CDR3 protein: CASSQGVFGAEQYF
CDR3 DNA: TGTGCCAGCAGCCAAGGGGTATTTGGGGCCGAGCAGTACTTC

J gene: TRBJ1-2
CDR3 length: 13
clone size: -
V gene: TRBV5-8
D gene: -
CDR3 protein: CASSPRAKGGYTF
CDR3 DNA: TGTGCCAGCAGCCCACGAGCCAAAGGCGGCTACACCTTC

J gene: TRBJ1-5
CDR3 length: 13
clone size: -
V gene: TRBV6-5
D gene: -
CDR3 protein: CATQTGYNQPQHF
CDR3 DNA: TGTGCCACCCAAACAGGGTACAATCAGCCCCAGCATTTT

J gene: TRBJ1-4
CDR3 length: 15
clone size: -
V gene: TRBV19
D gene: -
CDR3 protein: CASTTEGRSNEKLFF
CDR3 DNA: TGTGCCAGTACAACTGAAGGCAGGTCGAATGAAAAACTGTTTTTT

J gene: TRBJ1-2
CDR3 length: 15
clone size: once
V gene: TRBV9
D gene: -
CDR3 protein: CASSVGVGGADGYTF
CDR3 DNA: TGTGCCAGCAGCGTTGGGGTGGGGGGCGCGGATGGCTACACCTTC

J gene: TRBJ2-7
CDR3 length: 16
clone size: -
V gene: TRBV7-2
D gene: TRBD1
CDR3 protein: CASSSGQGLVSYEQYF
CDR3 DNA: TGTGCCAGCAGCTCCGGACAGGGTCTCGTCTCCTACGAGCAGTACTTC

J gene: TRBJ2-1
CDR3 length: 13
clone size: -
V gene: TRBV9
D gene: -
CDR3 protein: CASSVGPDYEQFF
CDR3 DNA: TGTGCCAGCAGCGTAGGGCCGGACTATGAGCAGTTCTTC

J gene: TRBJ1-1
CDR3 length: 13
clone size: -
V gene: TRBV6-5
D gene: -
CDR3 protein: CASSTTVNTEAFF
CDR3 DNA: TGTGCCAGCAGCACCACAGTGAACACTGAAGCTTTCTTT

J gene: TRBJ1-5
CDR3 length: 21
clone size: -
V gene: TRBV1
D gene: -
CDR3 protein: CTSSQDPPGQGYFVSNQPQHF
CDR3 DNA: TGCACCAGCAGCCAAGACCCTCCGGGACAGGGATATTTCGTAAGCAATCAGCCCCAGCATTTT

J gene: TRBJ2-7
CDR3 length: 13
clone size: -
V gene: TRBV18
D gene: -
CDR3 protein: CASSPGGGREQYF
CDR3 DNA: TGTGCCAGCTCTCCAGGAGGGGGTCGCGAGCAGTACTTC

J gene: TRBJ2-1
CDR3 length: 14
clone size: -
V gene: TRBV4-3
D gene: -
CDR3 protein: CASSQVTGYNEQFF
CDR3 DNA: TGCGCCAGCAGCCAAGTGACCGGTTACAATGAGCAGTTCTTC

J gene: TRBJ1-1
CDR3 length: 13
clone size: few
V gene: TRBV19
D gene: -
CDR3 protein: CASSITGNTEAFF
CDR3 DNA: TGTGCCAGTAGTATCACCGGGAACACTGAAGCTTTCTTT

J gene: TRBJ2-4
CDR3 length: 11
clone size: -
V gene: TRBV2
D gene: -
CDR3 protein: CASGKGNIQYF
CDR3 DNA: TGTGCCAGCGGTAAAGGGAACATTCAGTACTTC

J gene: TRBJ2-2
CDR3 length: 17
clone size: -
V gene: TRBV7-2
D gene: TRBD2
CDR3 protein: CASSILPGGRNTGELFF
CDR3 DNA: TGTGCCAGCAGCATTCTCCCAGGCGGGAGGAACACCGGGGAGCTGTTTTTT

J gene: TRBJ2-1
CDR3 length: 14
clone size: -
V gene: TRBV2
D gene: -
CDR3 protein: CASRGGQLINEQFF
CDR3 DNA: TGTGCCAGCAGGGGGGGGCAATTAATAAATGAGCAGTTCTTC

J gene: TRBJ1-4
CDR3 length: 18
clone size: -
V gene: TRBV6-4
D gene: -
CDR3 protein: CASNLPDMVMGTNEKLFF
CDR3 DNA: TGTGCCAGCAATCTCCCTGACATGGTTATGGGGACTAATGAAAAACTGTTTTTT

J gene: TRBJ1-5
CDR3 length: 14
clone size: -
V gene: TRBV5-8
D gene: -
CDR3 protein: CASSLMYSNQPQHF
CDR3 DNA: TGTGCCAGCAGCTTAATGTACAGCAATCAGCCCCAGCATTTT

J gene: TRBJ1-5
CDR3 length: 17
clone size: -
V gene: TRBV10-3
D gene: TRBD1
CDR3 protein: CAISESVMGQGYQPQHF
CDR3 DNA: TGTGCCATCAGTGAGTCGGTGATGGGACAGGGGTATCAGCCCCAGCATTTT

J gene: TRBJ2-3
CDR3 length: 14
clone size: -
V gene: TRBV5-1
D gene: -
CDR3 protein: CASSFSDPSDTQYF
CDR3 DNA: TGCGCCAGCAGCTTTTCCGACCCTTCGGATACGCAGTATTTT

J gene: TRBJ1-5
CDR3 length: 15
clone size: -
V gene: TRBV28
D gene: -
CDR3 protein: CASSFGGRVNQPQHF
CDR3 DNA: TGTGCCAGCAGTTTTGGAGGCCGAGTCAATCAGCCCCAGCATTTT

J gene: TRBJ2-1
CDR3 length: 15
clone size: -
V gene: TRBV27
D gene: TRBD2
CDR3 protein: CASSLVASGSYEQFF
CDR3 DNA: TGTGCCAGCAGTTTGGTTGCTAGCGGGAGCTATGAGCAGTTCTTC

J gene: TRBJ2-7
CDR3 length: 15
clone size: few
V gene: TRBV5-8
D gene: TRBD2
CDR3 protein: CASSLRTSGDYEQYF
CDR3 DNA: TGTGCCAGCAGCCTGCGGACTAGCGGGGATTACGAGCAGTACTTC

J gene: TRBJ2-3
CDR3 length: 15
clone size: -
V gene: TRBV6-6
D gene: -
CDR3 protein: CASTWAGMSTDTQYF
CDR3 DNA: TGTGCCAGCACTTGGGCGGGAATGAGCACAGATACGCAGTATTTT

J gene: TRBJ1-2
CDR3 length: 13
clone size: -
V gene: TRBV5-8
D gene: -
CDR3 protein: CASSTVGVWGYTF
CDR3 DNA: TGTGCCAGCAGCACTGTAGGGGTGTGGGGCTACACCTTC

J gene: TRBJ1-5
CDR3 length: 13
clone size: once
V gene: TRBV19
D gene: -
CDR3 protein: CASTAQGVQPQHF
CDR3 DNA: TGTGCCAGTACCGCACAGGGAGTTCAGCCCCAGCATTTT

J gene: TRBJ1-2
CDR3 length: 15
clone size: -
V gene: TRBV6-1
D gene: -
CDR3 protein: CASSEAGEENYGYTF
CDR3 DNA: TGTGCCAGCAGTGAAGCCGGGGAGGAAAACTATGGCTACACCTTC

J gene: TRBJ2-3
CDR3 length: 14
clone size: -
V gene: TRBV5-1
D gene: -
CDR3 protein: CASSRQGVTDTQYF
CDR3 DNA: TGCGCCAGCAGTCGGCAGGGCGTGACAGATACGCAGTATTTT

J gene: TRBJ2-7
CDR3 length: 16
clone size: once
V gene: TRBV11-2
D gene: TRBD1
CDR3 protein: CASRLNGQGATYEQYF
CDR3 DNA: TGTGCCAGCAGACTTAATGGACAGGGGGCCACCTACGAGCAGTACTTC

J gene: TRBJ2-5
CDR3 length: 16
clone size: -
V gene: TRBV5-1
D gene: -
CDR3 protein: CASSLAGGTGGETQYF
CDR3 DNA: TGCGCCAGCAGCTTGGCCGGGGGCACCGGCGGGGAGACCCAGTACTTC